Below, 8 T cell receptor beta chains from the same sample are listed, as sequenced in a study of CD8 T cells in ankylosing spondylitis listed by TCRdb under 2017. Library creation used 5' RACE. Sequencing used an Illumina HiSeq 2500. TCRdb itself trimmed the public reads at Q25 with fastp, ran MiXCR and retained productive beta chains. Each entry merges the rows of one CDR3 protein and shows their most common DNA and genes. The table for this sample lists around 340,000 distinct CDR3 sequences; approximately 14% of them were counted only once. Of the sample, approximately 1% falls within the top ten clones. The sequencing sample was made of blood, either unsorted or a sorted T cell fraction (not recorded which). The receptors were gathered from a male donor with ankylosing spondylitis or in good health (not recorded which).

The CDR3 here is CASSDSGTGAYEQYF. DNA of the CDR3: TGTGCCAGCAGTGACTCCGGGACAGGAGCCTACGAGCAGTACTTC. The chain combines TRBV25-1 with TRBJ2-7; 8 bases align to TRBD1. Trimming removed 3 bases from V and 2 bases from J; junction bases left unmatched: 6. The CDR3 is 15 residues long. Germline values: CDR1 MGHDK, CDR2 SYGVNS.

The V and J genes are TRBV15 and TRBJ1-2; the D is unclear. The CDR3 totals 12 residues. The germline CDR1 and CDR2 sequences are LNHNV and YYDKDF (reference sequence). V was shortened by 0 bases and J by 6 bases, with 5 bases between the two germline ends. Here the CDR3 reads CATSRDQNGYTF. CDR3 DNA sequence: TGTGCCACCAGCAGAGATCAAAATGGCTACACCTTC.

The chain is built from TRBV11-2 and TRBJ2-5, with a tentative D call TRBD2 (8 bases). Germline CDR1 and CDR2: SGHAT and FQNNGV. The V end lost 5 bases, the J end lost 5 bases, and 27 bases lay between the germline ends. The CDR3 has 18 amino acids. For the CDR3, the DNA is TGTGCCAGCAGCGCTAGAGGGGGCGTGATAGCGGGATTGGAGACCCAGTACTTC. As protein: CASSARGGVIAGLETQYF.

The chain employs TRBV7-2 and TRBJ1-5, with no clear D. CDR3 length: 13 residues. Germline V gene sequence: CDR1 SGHTA, CDR2 FQGNSA. V was shortened by 5 bases and J by 5 bases, with 10 bases between the two germline ends. The CDR3 DNA reads as TGTGCCAGCAGCAGAGCTGGTGATCAGCCCCAGCATTTT. This sequence encodes CASSRAGDQPQHF.

Here the CDR3 reads CASALGQEDEQFF. CDR3 in DNA: TGTGCCAGCGCCCTGGGACAGGAGGATGAGCAGTTCTTC. This chain uses TRBV6-6 with TRBJ2-1; TRBD1 matches at 8 bases. The CDR3 totals 13 residues. Germline V gene sequence: CDR1 MNHNY, CDR2 SVGAGI (reference sequence). Losses at the gene ends were 8 bases for V and 8 bases for J; bases not matched to a gene: 8.

In this sample, this clonotype turned up many times. The chain joins TRBV5-1 to TRBJ1-5; D perhaps matches TRBD1 (6 bases). Germline V gene data show CDR1 as SGHRS and CDR2 as YFSETQ. V was cut by 0 bases and J by 4 bases, with 8 bases left in between. The CDR3 runs to 14 residues. CDR3 residues: CASSLGTANQPQHF. In DNA form, the CDR3 reads TGCGCCAGCAGCTTGGGGACAGCGAATCAGCCCCAGCATTTT.

This clonotype was counted between two and nine times. The V gene is TRBV7-6, the J gene TRBJ2-1; tentative D call: TRBD1 (6 bases). The V end was cut by 4 bases, the J end by 0 bases, with 19 bases between. The CDR3 has 18 amino acids. Germline V gene lookup returns CDR1 SGHVS and CDR2 FNYEAQ. CDR3 region: CASSSLGHSRSSYNEQFF. The CDR3 region has the DNA TGTGCCAGCAGCTCCTTGGGACACTCAAGGAGCTCCTACAATGAGCAGTTCTTC.

At least ten counts were recorded for this clonotype. The gene calls are TRBV7-9 and TRBJ1-1; D is ambiguous. V dropped 4 bases and J dropped 1 base, with 7 bases sitting between them. Germline assignment: CDR1 SEHNR and CDR2 FQNEAQ (reference sequence). This CDR3 region has 13 residues. The chain's CDR3 is CASSYTTNTEAFF. The CDR3 DNA is TGTGCCAGCAGCTACACAACGAACACTGAAGCTTTCTTT.